The rows below give T cell receptor beta chains drawn from one sample of a study of regulatory T cells in long-lasting Graves disease. In TCRdb, the multiplex PCR reads were re-called with MiXCR into one record per CDR3 protein. The sample holds roughly 500,000 distinct CDR3 sequences, 13% seen once. This sample was shared with a second study, whose subject was T cells in Graves' hyperthyroidism and ophthalmopathy.

The sample was peripheral blood mononuclear cells (PBMCs), taken at new diagnosis, from a patient treated with antithyroid drugs. The receptor source for this set is a man younger than 40 with Graves disease. The conserved cysteine and the conserved F or W are not part of the CDR3 here. Each record gives: CDR3 protein, V gene, J gene.

ASSIQGALEAF	TRBV19	TRBJ1-1
AISESAGGTYNEQF	TRBV10-3	TRBJ2-1
ASSQAGEWYT	TRBV4-1	TRBJ1-2
ASSMDSNEKLF	TRBV19	TRBJ1-4
ASSLWASGSRFSSYEQY	TRBV7-8	TRBJ2-7
ASSLGLTRYEQY	TRBV12-3/TRBV12-4	TRBJ2-7
ASSRSIRSSYEQY	TRBV4-1	TRBJ2-7
ASSQEEGGRETQY	TRBV4-1	TRBJ2-5
SVAGLARQETQY	TRBV29-1	TRBJ2-5
ASSLQGELVNEQF	TRBV5-1	TRBJ2-1
ASPGSRDTEAF	TRBV2	TRBJ1-1
SARRDRASDTQY	TRBV20-1	TRBJ2-3
ASGDWDSPKSTDTQY	TRBV6-2/TRBV6-3	TRBJ2-3
ASKRDRTNNEQF	TRBV27	TRBJ2-1
ASSPGLGDEQY	TRBV14	TRBJ2-7
ASSRIQRTMQNYGYT	TRBV6-1	TRBJ1-2
ASSLRASGTTDTQY	TRBV7-2	TRBJ2-3
AWTWGAPYNEQF	TRBV30	TRBJ2-1
ASSLTGPLSEQY	TRBV5-1	TRBJ2-7
ASSLRTSGRSDEQF	TRBV5-1	TRBJ2-1
SARDVGEGKTPYEQY	TRBV20-1	TRBJ2-7
AISTPNNEQF	TRBV12-3/TRBV12-4	TRBJ2-1
ASSPQTGGPYNEQF	TRBV12-3/TRBV12-4	TRBJ2-1
ASSVPQNSGANVLT	TRBV9	TRBJ2-6
ASTPEGTRNTEAF	TRBV27	TRBJ1-1
ASSLTTSGVGEQF	TRBV7-9	TRBJ2-1
ASSGGQGGANEKLF	TRBV2	TRBJ1-4
ATSAGSSYNSPLH	TRBV3-1	TRBJ1-6
SARPISVGTSDSYNEQF	TRBV20-1	TRBJ2-1
ASSGRTYNEQF	TRBV14	TRBJ2-1
SADVGLSAEAF	TRBV29-1	TRBJ1-1
SARDPREGLYNEQF	TRBV20-1	TRBJ2-1
SVSFDAGRFEAF	TRBV29-1	TRBJ1-1
SARDAGQYGYT	TRBV20-1	TRBJ1-2
ASSKPTDNTEAF	TRBV27	TRBJ1-1
ASSLARSGAGELF	TRBV5-1	TRBJ2-2
ASSQDHSLYGYT	TRBV4-1	TRBJ1-2
ASRSGTTLSNYGYT	TRBV5-1	TRBJ1-2
ASSTSGGVMTEAF	TRBV18	TRBJ1-1
ASKGGRAYEQY	TRBV27	TRBJ2-7
SARDQAGGRQPQH	TRBV20-1	TRBJ1-5
ASSPWASGFTDTQY	TRBV6-1	TRBJ2-3
ASSLGIMNAEAF	TRBV5-5	TRBJ1-1
SARGRTVNQPQH	TRBV20-1	TRBJ1-5
ASSESFGGSYEQY	TRBV10-2	TRBJ2-7
SAPPGVKGGYEQY	TRBV20-1	TRBJ2-7
ASSAGLAGGPVVGEQF	TRBV7-2	TRBJ2-1
SARGGRGNEQF	TRBV20-1	TRBJ2-1
ASSGQGGAEAF	TRBV7-9	TRBJ1-1
AITPAGETQY	TRBV10-3	TRBJ2-5
ASSRTGTNNEKLF	TRBV7-9	TRBJ1-4
ASSLWGNEKLF	TRBV7-8	TRBJ1-4
ASSAVWGRNEQF	TRBV7-6	TRBJ2-1
ASSSAGVRETQY	TRBV9	TRBJ2-5
ASSYVGEGRNEQF	TRBV5-1	TRBJ2-1
AISALGLEIQETQY	TRBV10-3	TRBJ2-5
ASSSPVTSGRNEQY	TRBV7-2	TRBJ2-7